This entry lists 2 T cell receptor beta chains sequenced from one sample in a study of chemoradiotherapy in HPV16-positive cancers. Profiled with immunoSEQ multiplex PCR; TCRdb holds only in-frame clones, not every one. The table includes several hundred clones, about 81% detected once. Source: tumor tissue, taken from a patient who underwent chemoradiotherapy. The receptors derive from a human donor with HPV-associated anogenital cancer.

This clone came up once. The V call is TRBV28, the J call TRBJ1-5; D remains unclear. Germline V gene lookup returns CDR1 MDHEN and CDR2 SYDVKM. The CDR3 consists of 13 residues. Trimming shortened V by 10 bases and J by 0 bases, and 10 bases separated the two germline ends. The DNA for the CDR3 is TGTGCCACCAACCCGTATAGCAATCAGCCCCAGCATTTT. Protein sequence: CATNPYSNQPQHF.

The J gene is TRBJ1-5, the V gene TRBV29-1, with 9 bases fitting TRBD1. The germline gives CDR1 SQVTM, CDR2 ANQGSEA. The V gene end was trimmed by 5 bases and the J gene end by 3 bases; junction bases not matched to a gene: 5. The CDR3 totals 14 residues. CDR3 in DNA: TGCAGCGTTCTCGACAGGGGGACCAATCAGCCCCAGCATTTT. Amino acid sequence: CSVLDRGTNQPQHF.